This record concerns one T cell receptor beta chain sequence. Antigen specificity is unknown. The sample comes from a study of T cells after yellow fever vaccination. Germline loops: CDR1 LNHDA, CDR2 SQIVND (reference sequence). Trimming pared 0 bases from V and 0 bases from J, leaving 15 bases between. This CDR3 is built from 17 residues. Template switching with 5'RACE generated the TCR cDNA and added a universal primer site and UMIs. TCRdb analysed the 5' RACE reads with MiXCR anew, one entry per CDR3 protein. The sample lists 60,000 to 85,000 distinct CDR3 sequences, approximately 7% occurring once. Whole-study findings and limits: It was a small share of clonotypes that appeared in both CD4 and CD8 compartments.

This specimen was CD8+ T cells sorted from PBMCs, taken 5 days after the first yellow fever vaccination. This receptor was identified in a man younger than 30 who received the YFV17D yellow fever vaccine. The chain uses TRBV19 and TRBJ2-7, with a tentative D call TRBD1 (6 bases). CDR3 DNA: TGTGCCAGTAGTATAGATCGCCGGACAGCGAGCTCCTACGAGCAGTACTTC. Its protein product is CASSIDRRTASSYEQYF.